The 6 T cell receptor beta chains below come from one sample, sequenced in a study of CD8 T cells in ankylosing spondylitis. TCRdb re-called the 5' RACE reads through MiXCR, storing one row per CDR3 protein. The sample includes fewer than 500,000 distinct CDR3 sequences, roughly a quarter of them seen just once. Antigens for these TCRs are unknown. Findings and limits, study-wide: Within ankylosing spondylitis blood, a TCR beta motif made up of eight highly homologous variants appeared to be characteristic.

The specimen sequenced was blood, either unsorted or a sorted T cell fraction (not recorded which). All receptors come from a male donor with ankylosing spondylitis.

This clonotype came up a few times. The rearrangement links TRBV5-1 to TRBJ2-3; D call uncertain. With 4 bases removed from V and 6 bases from J, the gap between germline ends came to 12 bases. The germline CDR1 and CDR2 sequences are SGHRS and YFSETQ. The CDR3 runs to 13 residues. In DNA, the CDR3 is TGCGCCAGCAGCCAGGATGTGGTGGATACGCAGTATTTT. This encodes CASSQDVVDTQYF.

The V and J genes are TRBV20-1 and TRBJ2-3, with D maybe TRBD2 (7 bases). Looked up from germline, CDR1 is DFQATT and CDR2 is SNEGSKA (reference sequence). V was clipped by 4 bases and J by 5 bases, with 16 bases between them. The CDR3 totals 14 residues. CDR3 region: CSAIGGGWGDTQYF. CDR3 sequence (DNA): TGCAGTGCTATTGGGGGGGGCTGGGGAGATACGCAGTATTTT.

This clonotype was picked up a small number of times. V gene TRBV9 combines with J gene TRBJ1-2; D uncertain. Germline lookup yields CDR1 SGDLS and CDR2 YYNGEE. Trimming left V 0 bases short and J 6 bases short, with 9 bases between. CDR3 length: 13 amino acids. The CDR3 DNA sequence: TGTGCCAGCAGCGTAGCAACATATAATGGCTACACCTTC. Translated, it gives CASSVATYNGYTF. The full variable domain, completed using reference TRBV9 and TRBJ1-2, is DSGVTQTPKHLITATGQRVTLRCSPRSGDLSVYWYQQSLDQGLQFLIQYYNGEERAKGNILERFSAQQFPDLHSELNLSSLELGDSALYFCASSVATYNGYTFGSGTRLTVV.

This clonotype was seen many times. The genes are TRBV2 and TRBJ2-7, with a weak D call TRBD2 (5 bases). V dropped 6 bases and J dropped 0 bases, with 12 bases sitting between them. The CDR3 covers 14 residues. The V gene's germline CDR1 is SNHLY and CDR2 FYNNEI. CDR3 in amino acids: CASRREPSSYEQYF. In DNA, the CDR3 is TGTGCCAGCAGACGGGAACCGAGCTCCTACGAGCAGTACTTC.

This chain uses TRBV7-9 with TRBJ2-2; maybe TRBD1 (5 bases). CDR1 and CDR2 from the germline V gene are SEHNR and FQNEAQ (reference sequence). Trimming removed 5 bases from V and 7 bases from J, with 8 bases in between. CDR3 size: 12 residues. In DNA, the CDR3 is TGTGCCAGCAGCCCAGGGCACGGGGAGCTGTTTTTT. Translated, it gives CASSPGHGELFF.

CDR3 in amino acids: CSARGWETQYF. The CDR3 DNA is TGCAGTGCCCGGGGATGGGAGACCCAGTACTTC. This chain links TRBV20-1 with TRBJ2-5; tentatively, D is TRBD2 (5 bases). Germline CDR1 and CDR2: DFQATT and SNEGSKA (reference sequence). The CDR3 is 11 amino acids. With 6 bases removed from V and 5 bases from J, the gap between germline ends came to 10 bases.